This T cell receptor beta chain was retrieved from a study of blood T cell repertoires in COVID-19. Study at large: Sources were T cells, B-cell-depleted T cells, or PBMCs; the material itself was cDNA or gDNA.

This table comes from immunoSEQ multiplex PCR, and its TCRdb copy is limited to in-frame clones, with some not included. Of 100,000 to 150,000 clones listed, about 83% are singletons. CDR3 length equals 13 residues. Germline CDR1 ENHRY, CDR2 SYGVKD. The V segment lost 10 bases and the J segment 5 bases; nucleotides outside the gene matches: 8. The sequence came from a man in his sixties with acute or convalescent COVID-19. Sequenced material: peripheral blood. The gene calls are TRBV10-3 and TRBJ2-1; 7 bases line up with TRBD2. Here the CDR3 reads CATNRGEDNEQFF. In DNA, the CDR3 is TGTGCCACCAACCGGGGGGAGGACAATGAGCAGTTCTTC.